The rows below give T cell receptor beta chains drawn from one sample of a study of T cells in Graves' hyperthyroidism and ophthalmopathy. From the multiplex PCR reads, TCRdb called clonotypes with MiXCR, one entry per CDR3 protein. The repertoire includes roughly 510,000 distinct CDR3 sequences, around 21% of them detected once, and 26% sits in the top ten. Sequencing was done on a sample of blood. The receptor set was obtained from a man between 18 and 35 years old with Graves' hyperthyroidism. Each CDR3 is given with its conserved first and last residue. A D gene is named only where the DNA matches it firmly. Expanded clones are given a class, and other clones once, few, many or no size at all.

v_call: TRBV6-5
d_call: -
j_call: TRBJ2-2
clone_size: -
cdr3_aa: CASSLMGLTGELFF
cdr3_nt: TGTGCCAGCAGTTTGATGGGACTCACCGGGGAGCTGTTTTTT

v_call: TRBV29-1
d_call: -
j_call: TRBJ2-5
clone_size: many
cdr3_aa: CSVRAPGQDGETQYF
cdr3_nt: TGCAGCGTTCGCGCTCCGGGCCAAGATGGGGAGACCCAGTACTTC

v_call: TRBV9
d_call: TRBD1
j_call: TRBJ1-1
clone_size: many
cdr3_aa: CASSDGQGWTEAFF
cdr3_nt: TGTGCCAGCAGCGACGGACAGGGGTGGACTGAAGCTTTCTTT

v_call: TRBV12-5
d_call: -
j_call: TRBJ1-3
clone_size: many
cdr3_aa: CASADGASGNTIYF
cdr3_nt: TGTGCTAGTGCGGATGGGGCCTCTGGAAACACCATATATTTT

v_call: TRBV9
d_call: -
j_call: TRBJ1-3
clone_size: many
cdr3_aa: CASSVAPGSGNTIYF
cdr3_nt: TGTGCCAGCAGCGTAGCCCCAGGGTCTGGAAACACCATATATTTT

v_call: TRBV24-1
d_call: -
j_call: TRBJ2-5
clone_size: -
cdr3_aa: CATSDLAGPPETQYF
cdr3_nt: TGTGCCACCAGTGATTTAGCGGGCCCTCCCGAGACCCAGTACTTC

v_call: TRBV30
d_call: -
j_call: TRBJ1-1
clone_size: many
cdr3_aa: CAWVKKLGLPNTEAFF
cdr3_nt: TGTGCCTGGGTTAAAAAACTCGGGCTCCCGAACACTGAAGCTTTCTTT

v_call: TRBV19
d_call: -
j_call: TRBJ1-5
clone_size: many
cdr3_aa: CASSITGHFNQPQHF
cdr3_nt: TGTGCCAGTAGTATTACAGGACACTTCAATCAGCCCCAGCATTTT

v_call: TRBV6-5
d_call: -
j_call: TRBJ1-2
clone_size: many
cdr3_aa: CASTGWDGDNYGYTF
cdr3_nt: TGTGCCAGCACAGGGTGGGACGGAGATAACTATGGCTACACCTTC

v_call: TRBV12-3/TRBV12-4
d_call: TRBD1
j_call: TRBJ2-7
clone_size: -
cdr3_aa: CASSFYRDRAAEQYF
cdr3_nt: TGTGCCAGCAGTTTCTACCGGGACAGGGCCGCCGAGCAGTACTTC

v_call: TRBV6-1
d_call: -
j_call: TRBJ2-7
clone_size: many
cdr3_aa: CASSTLDEQYF
cdr3_nt: TGTGCCAGCAGTACCCTGGATGAGCAGTACTTC

v_call: TRBV6-1
d_call: -
j_call: TRBJ1-2
clone_size: many
cdr3_aa: CASSEGMISDGYTF
cdr3_nt: TGTGCCAGCAGTGAAGGCATGATTTCGGATGGCTACACCTTC